These 18 T cell receptor beta chains were all obtained from the same sample, sequenced in a study of blood T cell repertoires in COVID-19. The table came from immunoSEQ multiplex PCR; TCRdb's copy has only in-frame clones and leaves some out. This sample carries roughly 150,000 clones, approximately 90% of them seen once, and the ten largest clones take 9.5% to 11%. Sequences were obtained from peripheral blood. Receptor source: a woman of 80 years or more with acute or convalescent COVID-19.

The V call is TRBV18, the J call TRBJ1-6, with 11 bases identical to TRBD1. Trimming removed 3 bases from V and 9 bases from J; junction bases left unmatched: 7. Germline values: CDR1 KGHSH, CDR2 LQKENI. The length of the CDR3 is 16 residues. DNA of the CDR3: TGTGCCAGCTCACCTCTCGGACAGGGGGCGATTTCACCCCTCCACTTT. Translation gives CASSPLGQGAISPLHF.

The V gene is TRBV10-2, the J gene TRBJ1-6; 8 nucleotides align to TRBD1. The CDR3 covers 15 residues. CDR1 WSHSY and CDR2 SAAADI come from the germline V gene. Unmatched junction bases numbered 9, after V lost 6 bases and J lost 8 bases. CDR3 protein: CASRETGAKYSPLHF. CDR3 DNA sequence: TGCGCCAGCAGGGAGACAGGGGCAAAATATTCACCCCTCCACTTT.

The rearrangement uses TRBV2 and TRBJ1-6, with D possibly matching TRBD1 (6 bases). Per germline, CDR1 SNHLY and CDR2 FYNNEI. Deletions cut 10 bases from V and 3 bases from J, with 10 bases between. This CDR3 has 13 residues. CDR3 nucleotide sequence: TGTGCCACCAGACAGGACTATAATTCACCCCTCCACTTT. Its translation: CATRQDYNSPLHF.

The V gene is TRBV9, the J gene TRBJ2-2; 9 bases fit TRBD2. The junction had 10 bases not matched to a gene; V was cut back by 3 bases and J by 7 bases. The CDR3 length is 16 residues. The germline V gene has CDR1 SGDLS and CDR2 YYNGEE. CDR3 loop: CASSARGGALFGELFF. CDR3 DNA sequence: TGTGCCAGCAGCGCGCGCGGGGGGGCCCTTTTCGGGGAGCTGTTTTTT.

This chain links TRBV11-2 with TRBJ1-5; D uncertain. Germline V CDR1 and CDR2: SGHAT, FQNNGV. The CDR3 loop spans 17 amino acids. The V end was cut by 0 bases, the J end by 5 bases, with 17 bases between. The DNA of the CDR3 is TGTGCCAGCAGCTTAGATCCGGCCCCCCAGGCCCATCAGCCCCAGCATTTT. This gives the protein CASSLDPAPQAHQPQHF.

The chain employs TRBV6-5 and TRBJ1-1, with TRBD1 identical over 8 bases. CDR1 is MNHEY, CDR2 SVGAGI, per germline. There are 15 residues in the CDR3. V gave up 3 bases and J gave up 5 bases; unmatched junction bases: 8. CDR3 amino acids: CASSYSGTGGTEAFF. The CDR3, as DNA: TGTGCCAGCAGTTATTCCGGGACAGGCGGTACTGAAGCTTTCTTT.

The chain carries TRBV29-1 and TRBJ1-2, with a tentative D call TRBD1 (5 bases). This CDR3 contains 14 residues. V lost 6 bases and J lost 4, with 18 bases in between. CDR1 and CDR2 from the germline V gene are SQVTM and ANQGSEA. The chain's CDR3 is CSVYQGSNLYGYTF. The CDR3 nucleotides read TGCAGCGTCTACCAGGGTAGCAATCTCTATGGCTACACCTTC.

The rearrangement joins TRBV5-6 to TRBJ1-2, with D perhaps matching TRBD1 (6 bases). CDR3 length equals 14 residues. CDR1 SGHDT and CDR2 YYEEEE come from the germline V gene. V gave up 1 base and J gave up 4 bases, with 11 bases separating them. The CDR3 DNA follows: TGTGCCAGCAGCTTGCGCGGGGGGGCCTATGGCTACACCTTC. This gives the protein CASSLRGGAYGYTF.

The V call is TRBV18, the J call TRBJ2-7; unclear D gene. The V end was cut by 5 bases, the J end by 2 bases, with 10 bases between. Germline loops: CDR1 KGHSH, CDR2 LQKENI. The CDR3 has 13 amino acids. The CDR3 loop reads CASSETVTYEQYF. The CDR3 nucleotides read TGTGCCAGCTCAGAAACAGTTACCTACGAGCAGTACTTC.

The CDR3 bases are TGTGCCAGCAGCTTGGGAGACTCGAACACCGGGGAGCTGTTTTTT. It codes for CASSLGDSNTGELFF. The chain employs TRBV7-9 and TRBJ2-2; the D gene is possibly TRBD2 (5 bases). CDR3 size: 15 residues. The germline V and J ends were trimmed by 3 bases and 0 bases, with 8 bases remaining between them. The germline V gene encodes CDR1 SEHNR and CDR2 FQNEAQ (reference sequence).

The V call is TRBV6-6, the J call TRBJ2-6; 9 nucleotides line up with TRBD1. J lost 1 base, V lost 5 bases, and 6 bases had no gene match. Per germline, CDR1 MNHNY and CDR2 SVGAGI (reference sequence). The CDR3 extends over 17 amino acids. CDR3 protein: CASSPRTGASGANVLTF. CDR3 nucleotide sequence: TGTGCCAGCAGTCCCCGGACAGGGGCTTCTGGGGCCAACGTCCTGACTTTC.

The genes are TRBV25-1 and TRBJ2-5, with D tentatively TRBD1 (6 bases). The V end was cut by 5 bases, the J end by 5 bases, with 12 bases between. The length of the CDR3 is 13 residues. Germline V CDR1 and CDR2: MGHDK, SYGVNS. CDR3 in DNA: TGTGCCAGCAGTTTGGGGGCGCAGGAGACCCAGTACTTC. Protein sequence: CASSLGAQETQYF.

The chain is built from TRBV10-3 and TRBJ2-3, with D unresolved. The CDR3 is 16 amino acids. Per germline, CDR1 ENHRY and CDR2 SYGVKD. The V gene lost 5 bases and the J gene lost 0 bases, with 15 bases spanning the gap. CDR3 bases: TGTGCCATCAGTCCCATGTTAGAAATGAGCACAGATACGCAGTATTTT. It codes for CAISPMLEMSTDTQYF.

This chain connects TRBV5-4 to TRBJ1-1; 8 nucleotides align to TRBD1. With V trimmed by 1 base and J by 8 bases, 1 base remained unmatched. The CDR3 spans 12 residues. Looked up from germline, CDR1 is SGHNT and CDR2 is YYREEE (reference sequence). In DNA form, the CDR3 reads TGTGCCAGCAGCTTGAGGACAGGGGAAGCTTTCTTT. This gives the protein CASSLRTGEAFF.

This chain uses TRBV11-1 with TRBJ2-1; 10 bases line up with TRBD2. CDR1 is SGHAT and CDR2 is FQDESV in the germline V gene (reference sequence). V lost 2 bases and J lost 8; bases outside the gene matches: 9. This CDR3 region has 16 residues. The CDR3 loop is CASSLSLAGVRDEQFF. CDR3 DNA: TGTGCCAGCAGCTTATCCCTAGCGGGGGTAAGGGATGAGCAGTTCTTC.

The rearrangement links TRBV29-1 to TRBJ2-2; 7 nucleotides agree with TRBD2. CDR3 length: 11 amino acids. Per the germline V gene, CDR1 is SQVTM and CDR2 is ANQGSEA. CDR3 in DNA: TGCGCCCTACTAGCGACCGGGGAGCTGTTTTTT. Encoded protein: CALLATGELFF.

The V and J genes are TRBV7-3 and TRBJ1-6, with no clear D. Trimming cost V 5 bases and J 7 bases, with 15 bases left between them. There are 15 residues in the CDR3. Germline lookup yields CDR1 SGHTA and CDR2 FQGTGA. CDR3 sequence (DNA): TGTGCCAGCAGCCTAAACAGTGCGGGCAATTCACCCCTCCACTTT. As protein: CASSLNSAGNSPLHF. The full variable domain, in which reference TRBV7-3 and TRBJ1-6 provide the parts outside the CDR3, is GAGVSQTPSNKVTEKGKYVELRCDPISGHTALYWYRQSLGQGPEFLIYFQGTGAADDSGLPNDRFFAVRPEGSVSTLKIQRTERGDSAVYLCASSLNSAGNSPLHFGNGTRLTVT.

J is TRBJ1-1 and V is TRBV5-1; D possibly corresponds to TRBD1 (5 bases). Trimming stripped 0 bases from V and 1 base from J, with 10 bases between. The CDR3 is 15 residues long. CDR1 is SGHRS and CDR2 is YFSETQ in the germline V gene. CDR3 in DNA: TGCGCCAGCAGCTTGGACCCACAGGCGAACACTGAAGCTTTCTTT. Translation gives CASSLDPQANTEAFF.